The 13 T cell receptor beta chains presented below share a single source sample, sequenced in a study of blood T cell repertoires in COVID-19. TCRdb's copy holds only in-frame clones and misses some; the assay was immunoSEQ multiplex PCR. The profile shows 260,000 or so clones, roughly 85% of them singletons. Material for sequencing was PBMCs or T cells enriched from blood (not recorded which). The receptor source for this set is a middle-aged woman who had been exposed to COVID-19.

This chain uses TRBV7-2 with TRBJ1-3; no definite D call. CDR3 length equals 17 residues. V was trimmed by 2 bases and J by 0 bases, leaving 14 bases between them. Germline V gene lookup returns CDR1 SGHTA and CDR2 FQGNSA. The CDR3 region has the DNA TGTGCCAGCAGCTTAACCCGAAGAGGGCTCTCTGGAAACACCATATATTTT. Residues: CASSLTRRGLSGNTIYF.

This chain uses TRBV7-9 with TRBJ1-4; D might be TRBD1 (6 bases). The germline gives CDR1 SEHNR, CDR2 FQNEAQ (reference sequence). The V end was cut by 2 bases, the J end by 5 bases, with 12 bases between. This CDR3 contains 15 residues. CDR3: CASSLFTGLNEKLFF. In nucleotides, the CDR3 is TGTGCCAGCAGCTTATTTACAGGGCTCAATGAAAAACTGTTTTTT.

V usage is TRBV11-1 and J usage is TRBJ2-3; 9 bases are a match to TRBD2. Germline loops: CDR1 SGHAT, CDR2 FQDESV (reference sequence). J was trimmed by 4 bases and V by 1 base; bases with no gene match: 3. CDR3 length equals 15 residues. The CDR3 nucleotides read TGTGCCAGCAGCTTAGATAGCGGGGGCTCAGATACGCAGTATTTT. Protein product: CASSLDSGGSDTQYF. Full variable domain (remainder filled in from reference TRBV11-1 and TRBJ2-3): EAEVAQSPRYKITEKSQAVAFWCDPISGHATLYWYRQILGQGPELLVQFQDESVVDDSQLPKDRFSAERLKGVDSTLKIQPAELGDSAMYLCASSLDSGGSDTQYFGPGTRLTVL.

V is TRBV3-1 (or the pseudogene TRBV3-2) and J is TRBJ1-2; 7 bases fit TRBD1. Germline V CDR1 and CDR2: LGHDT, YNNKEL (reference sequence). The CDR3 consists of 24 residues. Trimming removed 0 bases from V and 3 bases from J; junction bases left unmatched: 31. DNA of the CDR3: TGTGCCAGCAGCCAAGATAGGGGGGACAGCGTTTTAAGAGCGGGGGGTCCCCCATACTATGGCTACACCTTC. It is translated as CASSQDRGDSVLRAGGPPYYGYTF.

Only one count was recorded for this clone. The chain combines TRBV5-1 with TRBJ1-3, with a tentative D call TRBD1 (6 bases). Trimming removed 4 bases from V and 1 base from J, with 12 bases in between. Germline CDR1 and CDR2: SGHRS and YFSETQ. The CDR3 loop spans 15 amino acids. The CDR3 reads CASSRSGESGNTIYF. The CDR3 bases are TGCGCCAGCAGCAGGTCAGGGGAATCTGGAAACACCATATATTTT.

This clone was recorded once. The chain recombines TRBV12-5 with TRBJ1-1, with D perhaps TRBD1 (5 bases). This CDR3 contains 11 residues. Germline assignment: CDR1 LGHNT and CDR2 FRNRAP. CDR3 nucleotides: TGTGTGGGGGGATCGGGAACTGAAGCTTTCTTT. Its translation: CVGGSGTEAFF.

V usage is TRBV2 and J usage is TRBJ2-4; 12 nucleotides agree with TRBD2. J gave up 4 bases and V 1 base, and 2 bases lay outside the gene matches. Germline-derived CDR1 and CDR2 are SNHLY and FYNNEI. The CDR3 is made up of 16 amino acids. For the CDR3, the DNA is TGTGCCAGCAGTGAAGGACTAGCGGGGGAAAAAAACATTCAGTACTTC. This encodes CASSEGLAGEKNIQYF.

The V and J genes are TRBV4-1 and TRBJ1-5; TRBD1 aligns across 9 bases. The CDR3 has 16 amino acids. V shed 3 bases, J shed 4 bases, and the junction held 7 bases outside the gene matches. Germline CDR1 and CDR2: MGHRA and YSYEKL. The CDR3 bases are TGCGCCAGCAGCCAGGCAGGACAGGGGAAGAATCAGCCCCAGCATTTT. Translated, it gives CASSQAGQGKNQPQHF.

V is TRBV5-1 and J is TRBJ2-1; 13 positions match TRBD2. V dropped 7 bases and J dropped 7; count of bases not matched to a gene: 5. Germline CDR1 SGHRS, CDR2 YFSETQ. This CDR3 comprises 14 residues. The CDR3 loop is CASVGTSGENEQFF. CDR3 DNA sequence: TGCGCCAGCGTCGGGACTAGCGGGGAAAATGAGCAGTTCTTC. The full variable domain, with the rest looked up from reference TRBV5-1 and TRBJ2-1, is KAGVTQTPRYLIKTRGQQVTLSCSPISGHRSVSWYQQTPGQGLQFLFEYFSETQRNKGNFPGRFSGRQFSNSRSEMNVSTLELGDSALYLCASVGTSGENEQFFGPGTRLTVL.

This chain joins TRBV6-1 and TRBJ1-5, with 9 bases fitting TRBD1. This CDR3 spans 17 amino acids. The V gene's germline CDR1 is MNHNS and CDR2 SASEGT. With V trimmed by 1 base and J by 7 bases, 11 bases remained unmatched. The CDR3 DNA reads TGTGCCAGCAGTGAAGACGGTGAAGGGGACAGGGCCCAGCCCCAGCATTTT. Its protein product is CASSEDGEGDRAQPQHF.

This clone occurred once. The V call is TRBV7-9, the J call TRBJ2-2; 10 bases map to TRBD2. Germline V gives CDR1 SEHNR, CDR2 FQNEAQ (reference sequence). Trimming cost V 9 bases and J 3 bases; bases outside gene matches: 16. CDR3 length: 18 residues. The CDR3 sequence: CASTGGASGGPYTGELFF. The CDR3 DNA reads TGTGCCAGTACCGGTGGAGCTAGCGGGGGTCCTTACACCGGGGAGCTGTTTTTT. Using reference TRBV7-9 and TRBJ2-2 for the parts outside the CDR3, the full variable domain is DTGVSQNPRHKITKRGQNVTFRCDPISEHNRLYWYRQTLGQGPEFLTYFQNEAQLEKSRLLSDRFSAERPKGSFSTLEIQRTEQGDSAMYLCASTGGASGGPYTGELFFGEGSRLTVL.

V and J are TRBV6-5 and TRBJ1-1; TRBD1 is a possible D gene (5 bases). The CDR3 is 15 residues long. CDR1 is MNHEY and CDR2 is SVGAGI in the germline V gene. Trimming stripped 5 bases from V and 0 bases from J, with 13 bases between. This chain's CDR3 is CASSRSTALNTEAFF. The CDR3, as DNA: TGTGCCAGCAGTAGATCGACAGCCCTGAACACTGAAGCTTTCTTT.

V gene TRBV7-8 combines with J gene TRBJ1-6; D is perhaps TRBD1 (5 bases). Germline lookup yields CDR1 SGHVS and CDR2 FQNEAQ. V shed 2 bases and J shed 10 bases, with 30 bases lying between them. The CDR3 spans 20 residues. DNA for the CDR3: TGTGCCAGCAGCTTACGGGGGGAGAGGTGGGTGGCCGAGGTACCATCACCCCTCCACTTT. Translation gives CASSLRGERWVAEVPSPLHF.